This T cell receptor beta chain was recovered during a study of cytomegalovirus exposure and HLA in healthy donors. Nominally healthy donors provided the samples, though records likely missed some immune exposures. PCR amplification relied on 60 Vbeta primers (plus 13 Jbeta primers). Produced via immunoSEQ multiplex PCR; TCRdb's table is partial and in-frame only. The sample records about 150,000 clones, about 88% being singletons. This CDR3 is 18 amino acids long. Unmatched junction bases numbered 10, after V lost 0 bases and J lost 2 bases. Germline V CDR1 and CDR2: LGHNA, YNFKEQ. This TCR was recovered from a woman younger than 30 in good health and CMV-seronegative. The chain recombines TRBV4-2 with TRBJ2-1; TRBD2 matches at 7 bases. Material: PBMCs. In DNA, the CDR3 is TGTGCCAGCAGCCAAGAGGGTATGCGGGGGAAACCCTACAATGAGCAGTTCTTC. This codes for CASSQEGMRGKPYNEQFF.